This T cell receptor (beta chain) was captured by sequencing in a study of early T cells in non-severe SARS-CoV-2 infection. About the study: It was bulk RNA from unsorted whole blood that was sequenced, and the chains were unpaired.

Germline V gene data show CDR1 as KGHDR and CDR2 as SFDVKD. The CDR3 length is 16 residues. This clonotype was found a few times. Its antigen remains unidentified. One junction end disagrees with the germline gene, perhaps due to a read error. The study, taken as a whole, reports: VDJdb matching favored anti-spike CD8 responses, missing private and CD4 specificities.

Each single cDNA molecule received a unique molecular identifier. TCRdb independently ran MiXCR on the 5' RACE reads; one entry per CDR3 protein. The top ten clones hold about 24% of a sample with some 27,000 distinct CDR3 sequences, roughly 5.7% of them seen once. The gene calls are TRBV24-1 and TRBJ2-2, with 9 positions matching TRBD1. Sequenced material: whole blood. The receptor was derived from an adult who was a healthcare worker with PCR-confirmed SARS-CoV-2 infection or an uninfected control (not recorded which). The CDR3 sequence: CATSDPGTGIFGELFF. CDR3 DNA: TGTGCCACCAGTGACCCCGGGACAGGGATCTTCGGGGAACTGTTTTTT.